A selection of T cell receptor beta chains follows, all from one sample in a study of response to subunit inactivated influenza vaccine. One entry per CDR3 protein, called by TCRdb with MiXCR from the RT-PCR reads. The sample has about 540,000 distinct CDR3 sequences; roughly 25% are singletons. These data were also reused for a study on T cells expressing NK-cell markers.

Sequenced material: CD4+ T cells sorted from PBMCs, taken less than 13 days after vaccination. The receptors come from a man over 45 who received an inactivated influenza vaccine. Each CDR3 is given with its conserved first and last residue. A D gene is named only where the DNA matches it firmly. Clone size, where shown, is once, few, many, or a class for clones that have expanded.

TRBJ1-1,few,TRBD1,TRBV28,CASSLRSRGLMNTEAFF,TGTGCCAGCAGTTTAAGGAGCAGGGGGCTAATGAACACTGAAGCTTTCTTT
TRBJ1-5,-,-,TRBV7-9,CASSLSGGVNQPQHF,TGTGCCAGCAGCTTGTCCGGGGGGGTCAATCAGCCCCAGCATTTT
TRBJ1-2,-,-,TRBV20-1,CSARTRVELYGYTF,TGCAGTGCGAGAACCAGGGTTGAACTATATGGCTACACCTTC
TRBJ2-1,-,TRBD1,TRBV7-9,CASSTGTGNNEQFF,TGTGCCAGCAGCACCGGGACAGGTAATAATGAGCAGTTCTTC
TRBJ2-7,-,-,TRBV20-1,CSAMENYEQYF,TGCAGTGCAATGGAGAACTACGAGCAGTACTTC
TRBJ2-7,few,-,TRBV5-6,CASSLDTRVGEQYF,TGTGCCAGCAGCTTGGATACCAGGGTAGGAGAGCAGTACTTC
TRBJ1-5,few,-,TRBV30,CAWSRTDDSNQPQHF,TGTGCCTGGAGCCGGACGGACGATAGCAATCAGCCCCAGCATTTT
TRBJ2-2,-,-,TRBV20-1,CSATKPLPNTGELFF,TGCAGTGCTACCAAGCCCCTACCGAACACCGGGGAGCTGTTTTTT
TRBJ2-7,-,-,TRBV5-6,CASSTRMAGVQDEQYF,TGTGCCAGCAGCACCCGAATGGCAGGGGTTCAGGACGAGCAGTACTTC
TRBJ2-2,-,-,TRBV12-3/TRBV12-4,CASSLVGRTGELFF,TGTGCCAGCAGTTTAGTGGGTCGAACCGGGGAGCTGTTTTTT
TRBJ2-7,many,-,TRBV27,CASSFRSSYEQYF,TGTGCCAGCAGTTTCCGGAGCTCCTACGAGCAGTACTTC
TRBJ1-2,few,TRBD1,TRBV29-1,CSAQQTGTGREGYTF,TGCAGCGCTCAACAGACCGGGACAGGGAGAGAAGGCTACACCTTC
TRBJ2-5,few,TRBD1,TRBV5-1,CASSSGQGDLTQYF,TGCGCCAGCAGCTCGGGACAGGGGGACTTGACCCAGTACTTC
TRBJ2-7,few,TRBD2,TRBV12-3/TRBV12-4,CASSPRTSGGSYEQYF,TGTGCCAGCAGTCCCAGGACTAGCGGGGGGTCCTACGAGCAGTACTTC
TRBJ1-1,few,-,TRBV11-2,CASRAPGGRTIEAFF,TGTGCCAGCAGAGCCCCGGGGGGCAGAACGATTGAAGCTTTCTTT
TRBJ2-1,few,TRBD2,TRBV28,CATTPGSAGGSYNEQFF,TGTGCCACCACCCCGGGGTCCGCGGGAGGGTCCTACAATGAGCAGTTCTTC
TRBJ2-3,once,-,TRBV15,CATSRDFTYTQYF,TGTGCCACCAGCAGAGATTTCACCTATACGCAGTATTTT
TRBJ2-7,few,-,TRBV19,CASSLGRKNYEQYF,TGTGCCAGTAGTCTAGGACGGAAAAACTACGAGCAGTACTTC
TRBJ2-5,-,TRBD1,TRBV12-3/TRBV12-4,CASDLPAGTASTQYF,TGTGCCAGCGATCTCCCCGCCGGGACAGCATCGACCCAGTACTTC
TRBJ2-3,-,-,TRBV5-5,CASSTGDTDTQYF,TGTGCCAGCAGCACTGGGGACACAGATACGCAGTATTTT
TRBJ2-5,-,-,TRBV11-3,CASSLGRGTQETQYF,TGTGCCAGCAGCTTGGGGAGGGGGACCCAAGAGACCCAGTACTTC
TRBJ1-5,-,TRBD1,TRBV15,CATSRRTGGGQNQPQHF,TGTGCCACCAGCCGTCGGACAGGGGGGGGACAAAATCAGCCCCAGCATTTT
TRBJ1-4,few,-,TRBV30,CAWSQQFSEKLFF,TGTGCCTGGAGTCAACAGTTCAGTGAAAAACTGTTTTTT
TRBJ1-1,-,-,TRBV2,CASSRIRAEGTEAFF,TGTGCCAGCAGTCGAATCCGGGCCGAGGGCACTGAAGCTTTCTTT
TRBJ2-5,-,-,TRBV21-1,CASSKIPSGGVEETQYF,TGTGCCAGCAGCAAAATTCCTAGCGGGGGGGTAGAAGAGACCCAGTACTTC
TRBJ2-1,-,-,TRBV5-1,CASSAPRLVPGNEQFF,TGCGCCAGCAGCGCCCCTAGGCTAGTCCCCGGCAATGAGCAGTTCTTC
TRBJ1-2,-,-,TRBV6-6,CAGRNAGGYTF,TGTGCCGGAAGAAATGCGGGTGGCTACACCTTC
TRBJ2-1,few,-,TRBV7-8,CASSPVRDWGYNEQFF,TGTGCCAGCAGCCCGGTCCGGGACTGGGGGTACAATGAGCAGTTCTTC
TRBJ2-7,-,TRBD2,TRBV7-2,CASSRRSGGVDEQYF,TGTGCCAGCAGCAGGAGGTCGGGGGGTGTGGACGAGCAGTACTTC
TRBJ2-1,few,-,TRBV20-1,CSVFAFGSSYNEQFF,TGCAGTGTGTTTGCTTTCGGGAGCTCCTACAATGAGCAGTTCTTC
TRBJ1-5,-,-,TRBV28,CASSPRPLGPQHF,TGTGCCAGCAGTCCCCGGCCACTCGGGCCCCAGCATTTT
TRBJ2-1,-,-,TRBV14,CASSQVTGWGNEQFF,TGTGCCAGCAGCCAGGTGACAGGCTGGGGCAATGAGCAGTTCTTC
TRBJ2-7,-,-,TRBV2,CASSEGFSYEQYF,TGTGCCAGCAGTGAAGGGTTCAGCTACGAGCAGTACTTC
TRBJ1-3,-,-,TRBV15,CATSKQGSPHSGNTIYF,TGTGCCACCAGCAAACAGGGTTCTCCCCATTCTGGAAACACCATATATTTT
TRBJ2-3,-,-,TRBV12-3/TRBV12-4,CASSPLGGGNTDTQYF,TGTGCCAGCAGTCCCTTAGGGGGGGGGAACACAGATACGCAGTATTTT
TRBJ1-6,few,TRBD1,TRBV10-2,CASSQGGLGSPLHF,TGCGCCAGCAGCCAGGGGGGATTAGGTTCACCCCTCCACTTT
TRBJ2-1,few,TRBD2,TRBV20-1,CSARASLAFGDEQFF,TGCAGTGCTAGAGCCTCACTAGCGTTCGGGGATGAGCAGTTCTTC
TRBJ2-5,-,-,TRBV2,CASSVETQYF,TGTGCCAGCAGTGTGGAGACCCAGTACTTC
TRBJ1-2,-,-,TRBV5-1,CASSLERGFYGYTF,TGCGCCAGCAGCTTGGAGAGGGGGTTCTATGGCTACACCTTC
TRBJ2-3,-,-,TRBV10-3,CATRGQGLNTDTQYF,TGTGCCACCAGAGGCCAAGGGTTAAACACAGATACGCAGTATTTT
TRBJ1-6,few,-,TRBV12-3/TRBV12-4,CASSFRGVNSPLHF,TGTGCCAGCAGTTTCAGGGGAGTGAATTCACCCCTCCACTTT
TRBJ2-7,-,TRBD1,TRBV3-1,CASSHLGGQGIYEQYF,TGTGCCAGCAGCCACCTCGGGGGACAGGGGATCTACGAGCAGTACTTC
TRBJ1-1,many,-,TRBV5-1,CASSFAGAGNTEAFF,TGCGCCAGCAGCTTCGCAGGGGCCGGGAACACTGAAGCTTTCTTT
TRBJ1-2,few,-,TRBV20-1,CSARDNSNYGYTF,TGCAGTGCTAGAGATAACAGCAACTATGGCTACACCTTC
TRBJ2-7,few,-,TRBV20-1,CSAREGTTVSYEQYF,TGCAGTGCTAGAGAAGGGACCACCGTCTCCTACGAGCAGTACTTC
TRBJ2-7,-,-,TRBV6-2/TRBV6-3,CASSYSIRTAGLSYEQYF,TGTGCCAGCAGTTACTCGATACGGACAGCGGGCCTCTCCTACGAGCAGTACTTC
TRBJ2-5,once,TRBD1,TRBV7-7,CASSAGTGRSETQYF,TGTGCCAGCAGCGCAGGGACAGGGAGGTCGGAGACCCAGTACTTC
TRBJ2-1,-,TRBD2,TRBV7-6,CASSREPSGSSYNEQLF,TGTGCCAGCAGCAGAGAGCCTAGCGGGAGCTCCTACAATGAGCAGCTCTTC
TRBJ1-5,-,-,TRBV21-1,CVSRGVSGEPQHF,TGTGTCTCTCGAGGGGTTAGCGGCGAGCCCCAGCATTTT